What follows are 3 T cell receptor beta chains derived from one specimen sequenced in a study of cytotoxic CD8 clonotypes in ibrutinib-treated CLL. The repertoire was sequenced with immunoSEQ multiplex PCR; TCRdb's copy has only in-frame clones and lacks some. This repertoire shows some 300,000 clones, around four fifths found once; its top ten account for 6.7%. The sequenced sample was PBMCs, obtained before ibrutinib treatment. These receptors came from a human donor with chronic lymphocytic leukemia.

Here the CDR3 reads CASSPRTGGPEAFF. The CDR3 DNA follows: TGTGCCAGCAGCCCCCGGACAGGGGGCCCTGAAGCTTTCTTT. The chain couples TRBV5-6 to TRBJ1-1; 11 nucleotides align to TRBD1. CDR1 SGHDT and CDR2 YYEEEE come from the germline V gene. The CDR3 has 14 amino acids. J was trimmed by 6 bases and V by 4 bases; bases with no gene match: 5.

In this sample, this clone turned up a few times. V usage is TRBV19 and J usage is TRBJ1-2; perhaps TRBD1 as D (5 bases). This CDR3 spans 13 amino acids. Trimming left V 7 bases short and J 4 bases short, with 13 bases between. Per germline, CDR1 LNHDA and CDR2 SQIVND (reference sequence). The chain's CDR3 is CASTPGDLYGYTF. Here the CDR3 DNA reads TGTGCCAGTACCCCGGGGGACCTCTATGGCTACACCTTC.

This chain joins TRBV28 and TRBJ1-2, with 9 bases aligning to TRBD1. From germline, CDR1 is MDHEN and CDR2 SYDVKM. V dropped 5 bases and J dropped 8; count of bases not matched to a gene: 15. The length of the CDR3 is 16 residues. This CDR3 is CASSQPGQGLIGGYTF. The CDR3 bases are TGTGCCAGCAGTCAGCCGGGACAGGGATTGATTGGAGGCTACACCTTC.